This T cell receptor (beta chain) derives from a study of OX40 agonist ivuxolimab in advanced cancers. Germline V gene data show CDR1 as SEHNR and CDR2 as FQNEAQ (reference sequence). There are 15 residues in the CDR3. Trimming stripped 8 bases from V and 0 bases from J, with 14 bases between. Profiling relied on immunoSEQ multiplex PCR, and the TCRdb table lists in-frame clones only, not all of them. There are about 62,000 clones in the sample; around 90% occur only once, and roughly 13% lies in the top ten. The sample consisted of CD4+ or CD8+ T cells sorted from blood, taken in a trial of the OX40 agonist ivuxolimab. The chain joins TRBV7-9 to TRBJ2-1, with no clear D. The TCR originated in an adult with an advanced solid tumor such as melanoma, head and neck, liver or kidney cancer. For the CDR3, the DNA is TGTGCCAGCGGCACCCCGAAGAGCTCCTACAATGAGCAGTTCTTC. Translated: CASGTPKSSYNEQFF.